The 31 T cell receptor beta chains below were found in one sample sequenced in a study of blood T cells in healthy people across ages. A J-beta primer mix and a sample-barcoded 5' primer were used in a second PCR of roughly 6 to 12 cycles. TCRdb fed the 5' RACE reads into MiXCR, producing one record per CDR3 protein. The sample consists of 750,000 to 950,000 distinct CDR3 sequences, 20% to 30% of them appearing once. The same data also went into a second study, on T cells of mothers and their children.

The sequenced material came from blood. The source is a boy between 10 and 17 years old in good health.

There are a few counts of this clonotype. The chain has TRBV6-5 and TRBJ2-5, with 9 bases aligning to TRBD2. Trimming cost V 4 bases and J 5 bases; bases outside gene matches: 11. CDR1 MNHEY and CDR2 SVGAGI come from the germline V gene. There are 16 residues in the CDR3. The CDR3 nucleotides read TGTGCCAGCAGTTTCCATAGCGGGGGCCCAATGGAGACCCAGTACTTC. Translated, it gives CASSFHSGGPMETQYF.

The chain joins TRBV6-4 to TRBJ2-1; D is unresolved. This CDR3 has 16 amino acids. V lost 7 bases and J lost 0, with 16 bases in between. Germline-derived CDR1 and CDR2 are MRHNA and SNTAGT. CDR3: CASKVEAGSSYNEQFF. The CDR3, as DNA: TGTGCCAGCAAGGTGGAAGCTGGCAGCTCCTACAATGAGCAGTTCTTC.

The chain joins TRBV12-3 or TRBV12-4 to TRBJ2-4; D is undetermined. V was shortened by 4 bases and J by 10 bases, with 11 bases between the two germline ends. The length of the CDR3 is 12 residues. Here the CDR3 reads CASSSDEYIQYF. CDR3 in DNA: TGTGCCAGCAGTTCGGACGAGTATATTCAGTACTTC.

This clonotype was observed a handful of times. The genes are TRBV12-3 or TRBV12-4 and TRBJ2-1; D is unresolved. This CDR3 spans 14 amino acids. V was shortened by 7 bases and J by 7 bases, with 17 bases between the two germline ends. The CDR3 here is CASTPDRMTNEQFF. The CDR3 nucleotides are TGTGCCAGCACTCCGGACCGAATGACGAATGAGCAGTTCTTC.

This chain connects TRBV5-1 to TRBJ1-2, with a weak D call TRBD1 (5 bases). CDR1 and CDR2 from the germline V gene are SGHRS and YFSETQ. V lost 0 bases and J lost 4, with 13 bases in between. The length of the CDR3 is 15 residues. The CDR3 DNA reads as TGCGCCAGCAGCTTGGAACGCGGGGCCTTCTATGGCTACACCTTC. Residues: CASSLERGAFYGYTF.

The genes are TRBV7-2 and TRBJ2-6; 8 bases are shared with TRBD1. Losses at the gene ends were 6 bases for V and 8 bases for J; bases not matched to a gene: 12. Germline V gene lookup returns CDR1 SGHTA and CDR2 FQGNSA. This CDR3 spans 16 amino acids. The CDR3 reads CASSFGPRGRPNVLTF. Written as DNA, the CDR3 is TGTGCCAGCAGTTTTGGTCCCAGGGGGCGCCCCAACGTCCTGACTTTC.

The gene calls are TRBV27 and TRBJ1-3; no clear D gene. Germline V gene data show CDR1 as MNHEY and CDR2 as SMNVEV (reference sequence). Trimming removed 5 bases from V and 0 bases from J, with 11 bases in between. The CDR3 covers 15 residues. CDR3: CASSIRGSSGNTIYF. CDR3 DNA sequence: TGTGCCAGCAGTATCCGGGGATCCTCTGGAAACACCATATATTTT.

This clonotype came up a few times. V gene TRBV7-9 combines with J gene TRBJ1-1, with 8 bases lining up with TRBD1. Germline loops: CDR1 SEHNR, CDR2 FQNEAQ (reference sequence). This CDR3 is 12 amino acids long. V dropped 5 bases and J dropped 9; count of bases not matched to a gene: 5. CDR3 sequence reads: CASSPDRDQAFF. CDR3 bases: TGTGCCAGCAGCCCGGACAGGGACCAAGCTTTCTTT.

CDR3 DNA: TGCAGCGTCCCCGGGGGGGAAGTATCGAGAGGCTACACCTTC. Its translation is CSVPGGEVSRGYTF. This chain joins TRBV29-1 and TRBJ1-2; possible D gene TRBD1, 5 bases. The V end lost 6 bases, the J end lost 8 bases, and 22 bases lay between the germline ends. CDR1 and CDR2 (germline): SQVTM, ANQGSEA. CDR3 size: 14 residues.

CDR3 protein: CAPADRVDFTEAFF. For the CDR3, the DNA is TGTGCCCCGGCAGACAGGGTGGACTTCACTGAAGCTTTCTTT. This sequence joins TRBV30 and TRBJ1-1; 7 nucleotides match TRBD1. The junction had 13 bases not matched to a gene; V was cut back by 8 bases and J by 4 bases. The length of the CDR3 is 14 residues. CDR1 is GTSNPN and CDR2 is SVGIG in the germline V gene (reference sequence).

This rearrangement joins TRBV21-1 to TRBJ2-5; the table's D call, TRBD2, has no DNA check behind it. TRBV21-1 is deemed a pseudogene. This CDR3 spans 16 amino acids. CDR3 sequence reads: CASSKPSGGIQETQYF. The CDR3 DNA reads TGTGCCAGCAGCAAACCTAGCGGGGGGATTCAAGAGACCCAGTACTTC.

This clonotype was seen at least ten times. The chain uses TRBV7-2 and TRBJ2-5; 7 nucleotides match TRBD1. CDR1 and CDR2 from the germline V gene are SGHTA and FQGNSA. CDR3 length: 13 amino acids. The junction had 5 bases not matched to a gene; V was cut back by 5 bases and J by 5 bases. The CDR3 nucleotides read TGTGCCAGCAGCCCCGGGACAGCGGAGACCCAGTACTTC. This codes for CASSPGTAETQYF.

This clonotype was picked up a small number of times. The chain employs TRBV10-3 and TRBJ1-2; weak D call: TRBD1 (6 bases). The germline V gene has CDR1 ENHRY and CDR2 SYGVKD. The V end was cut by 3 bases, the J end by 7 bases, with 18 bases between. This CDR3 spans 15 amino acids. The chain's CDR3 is CAISDGGRDSAGYTF. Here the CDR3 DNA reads TGTGCCATCAGTGATGGGGGCAGGGATTCGGCTGGCTACACCTTC.

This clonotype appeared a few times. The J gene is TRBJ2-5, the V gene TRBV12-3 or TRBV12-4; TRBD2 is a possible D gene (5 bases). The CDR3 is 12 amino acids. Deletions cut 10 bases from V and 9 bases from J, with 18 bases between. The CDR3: CATASGGGAQYF. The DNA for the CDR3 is TGTGCCACGGCCAGCGGAGGAGGAGCCCAGTACTTC.

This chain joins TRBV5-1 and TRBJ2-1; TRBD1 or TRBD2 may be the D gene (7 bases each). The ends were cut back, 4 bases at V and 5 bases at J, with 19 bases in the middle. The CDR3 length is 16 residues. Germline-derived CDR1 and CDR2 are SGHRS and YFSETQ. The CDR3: CASSPQTGRGNNEQFF. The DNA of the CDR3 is TGCGCCAGCAGCCCCCAGACAGGGAGGGGAAACAATGAGCAGTTCTTC.

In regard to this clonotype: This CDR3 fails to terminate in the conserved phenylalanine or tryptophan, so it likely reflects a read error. The chain's CDR3 is CSARQQETQYL. DNA for the CDR3: TGCAGTGCTAGACAGCAGGAGACCCAGTACCTC. The rearrangement uses TRBV20-1 and TRBJ2-5; no firm D call. Germline CDR1 is DFQATT and CDR2 is SNEGSKA (reference sequence). V was cut by 2 bases and J by 5 bases, with 6 bases left in between. The CDR3 runs 11 residues.

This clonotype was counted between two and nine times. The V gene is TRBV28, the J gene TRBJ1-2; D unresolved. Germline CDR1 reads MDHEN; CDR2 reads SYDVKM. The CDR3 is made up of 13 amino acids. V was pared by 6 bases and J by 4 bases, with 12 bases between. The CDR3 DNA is TGTGCCAGCAGGGGTGGCCAGATCTATGGCTACACCTTC. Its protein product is CASRGGQIYGYTF.

CDR3 bases: TGTGCCAGCAGTTTGTTTGACTACGAGCAGTACTTC. This sequence encodes CASSLFDYEQYF. The rearrangement uses TRBV28 and TRBJ2-5; D is uncertain. TRBJ2-7 explains the end of the DNA better; the J call may be wrong. The CDR3 covers 12 residues. Germline V gives CDR1 MDHEN, CDR2 SYDVKM.

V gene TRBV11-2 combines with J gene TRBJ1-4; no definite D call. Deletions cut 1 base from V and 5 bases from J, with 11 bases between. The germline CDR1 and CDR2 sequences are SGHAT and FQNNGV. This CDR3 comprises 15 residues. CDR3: CASSLGFGENEKLFF. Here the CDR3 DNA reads TGTGCCAGCAGCTTAGGGTTTGGGGAGAATGAAAAACTGTTTTTT.

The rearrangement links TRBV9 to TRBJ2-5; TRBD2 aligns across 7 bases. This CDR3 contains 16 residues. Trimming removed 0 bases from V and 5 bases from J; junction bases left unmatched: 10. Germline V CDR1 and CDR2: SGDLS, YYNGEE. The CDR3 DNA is TGTGCCAGCAGCGTAGGTCTAGCGGACATCCTGGAGACCCAGTACTTC. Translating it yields CASSVGLADILETQYF.

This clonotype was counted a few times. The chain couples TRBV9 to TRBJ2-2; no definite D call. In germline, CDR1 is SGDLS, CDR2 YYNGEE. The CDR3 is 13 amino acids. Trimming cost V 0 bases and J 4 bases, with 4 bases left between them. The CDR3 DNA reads TGTGCCAGCAGCGTAGGGAGCACCGGGGAGCTGTTTTTT. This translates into CASSVGSTGELFF.

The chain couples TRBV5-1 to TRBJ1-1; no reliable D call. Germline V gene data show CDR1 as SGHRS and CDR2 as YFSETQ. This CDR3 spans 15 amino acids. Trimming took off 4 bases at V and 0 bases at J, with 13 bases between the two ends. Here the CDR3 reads CASSPRLGMNTEAFF. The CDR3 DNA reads TGCGCCAGCAGCCCGAGACTGGGCATGAACACTGAAGCTTTCTTT.

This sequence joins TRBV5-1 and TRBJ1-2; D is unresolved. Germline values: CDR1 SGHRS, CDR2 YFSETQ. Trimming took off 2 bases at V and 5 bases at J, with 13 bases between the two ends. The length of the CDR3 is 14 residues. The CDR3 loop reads CASSFEDWGYGYTF. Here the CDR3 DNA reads TGCGCCAGCAGCTTTGAGGATTGGGGATATGGCTACACCTTC.

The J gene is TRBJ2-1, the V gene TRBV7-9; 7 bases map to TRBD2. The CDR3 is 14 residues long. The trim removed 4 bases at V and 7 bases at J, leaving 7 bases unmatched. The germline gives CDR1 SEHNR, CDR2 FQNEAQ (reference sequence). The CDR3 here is CASSSGGMSNEQFF. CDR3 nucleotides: TGTGCCAGCAGCTCGGGGGGTATGTCGAATGAGCAGTTCTTC.

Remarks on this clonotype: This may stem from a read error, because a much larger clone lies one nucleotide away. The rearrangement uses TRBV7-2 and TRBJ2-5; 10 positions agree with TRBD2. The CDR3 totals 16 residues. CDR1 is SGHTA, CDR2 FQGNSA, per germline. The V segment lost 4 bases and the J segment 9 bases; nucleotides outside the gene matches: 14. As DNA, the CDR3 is TGTGCCAGCAGCTACCAGAGCGGGGGGGCCCGCGAGCCCCAGTACTTC. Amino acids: CASSYQSGGAREPQYF.

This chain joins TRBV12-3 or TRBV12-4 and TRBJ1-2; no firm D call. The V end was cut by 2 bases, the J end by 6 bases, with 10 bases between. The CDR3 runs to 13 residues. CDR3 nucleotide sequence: TGTGCCAGCAGTTTAAGGATGAGTGATGGCTACACCTTC. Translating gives CASSLRMSDGYTF.

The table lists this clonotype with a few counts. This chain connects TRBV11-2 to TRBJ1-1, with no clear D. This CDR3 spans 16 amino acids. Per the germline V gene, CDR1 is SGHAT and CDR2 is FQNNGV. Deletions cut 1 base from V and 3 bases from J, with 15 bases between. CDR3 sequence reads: CASSLGRLGRHTEAFF. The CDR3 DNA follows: TGTGCCAGCAGCTTAGGGAGACTCGGGAGGCACACTGAAGCTTTCTTT.

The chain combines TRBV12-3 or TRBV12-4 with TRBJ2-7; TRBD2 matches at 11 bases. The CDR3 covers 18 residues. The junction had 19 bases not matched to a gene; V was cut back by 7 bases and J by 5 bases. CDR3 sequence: CASNLILAGGQSPNEQYF. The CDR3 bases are TGTGCCAGCAACCTAATTCTAGCGGGGGGCCAATCGCCCAACGAGCAGTACTTC.

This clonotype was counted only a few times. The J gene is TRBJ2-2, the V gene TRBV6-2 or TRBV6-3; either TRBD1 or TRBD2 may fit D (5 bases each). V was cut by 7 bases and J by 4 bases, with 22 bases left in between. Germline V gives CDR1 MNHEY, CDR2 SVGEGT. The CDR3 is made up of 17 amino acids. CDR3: CASINSRRGVGTGELFF. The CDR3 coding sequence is TGTGCCAGCATCAACTCCAGGCGAGGGGTGGGCACCGGGGAGCTGTTTTTT.

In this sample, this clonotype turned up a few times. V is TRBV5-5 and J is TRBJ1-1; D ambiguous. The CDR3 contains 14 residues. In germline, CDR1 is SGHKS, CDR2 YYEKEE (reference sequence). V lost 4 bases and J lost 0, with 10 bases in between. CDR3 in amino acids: CASSAGPMNTEAFF. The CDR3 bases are TGTGCCAGCAGCGCCGGACCGATGAACACTGAAGCTTTCTTT.

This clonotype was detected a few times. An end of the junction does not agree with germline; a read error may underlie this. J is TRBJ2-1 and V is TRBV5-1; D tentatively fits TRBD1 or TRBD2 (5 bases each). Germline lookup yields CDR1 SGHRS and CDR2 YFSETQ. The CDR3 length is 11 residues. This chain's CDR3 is CASRDGGEQFF. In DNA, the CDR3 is TGCGCTAGCAGGGATGGGGGTGAGCAGTTCTTC. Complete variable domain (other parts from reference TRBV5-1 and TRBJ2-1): KAGVTQTPRYLIKTRGQQVTLSCSPISGHRSVSWYQQTPGQGLQFLFEYFSETQRNKGNFPGRFSGRQFSNSRSEMNVSTLELGDSALYLCASRDGGEQFFGPGTRLTVL.